This TCR beta chain was recovered during a study of low-dose radiotherapy and immunotherapy resistance in tumors. Background on the study: Intravenous nivolumab 240 mg every two weeks plus ipilimumab 1 mg/kg every six weeks was given to patients.

With TRAV- and TRBV-specific primers, first-strand cDNA was made, covering the alpha and beta chains. TCR amplification used roughly 18 PCR cycles, a constant-region primer and a V-primer adapter. One entry per CDR3 protein, called by TCRdb with MiXCR from the reads. The table records more than 85,000 distinct CDR3 sequences, 9.4% of them present only once. The sample's time point: before trial treatment. Germline values: CDR1 KGHSY, CDR2 FQNENV. CDR3 size: 14 residues. V dropped 0 bases and J dropped 4 bases, with 7 bases sitting between them. This clonotype occurred many times. The TCR was taken from a male donor with prostate cancer. The specimen was PBMCs, collected before treatment. The chain employs TRBV16 and TRBJ2-1, with D uncertain. The CDR3 sequence is CASSQSHEYNEQFF. CDR3 in DNA: TGTGCCAGCAGCCAATCGCACGAGTACAATGAGCAGTTCTTC.